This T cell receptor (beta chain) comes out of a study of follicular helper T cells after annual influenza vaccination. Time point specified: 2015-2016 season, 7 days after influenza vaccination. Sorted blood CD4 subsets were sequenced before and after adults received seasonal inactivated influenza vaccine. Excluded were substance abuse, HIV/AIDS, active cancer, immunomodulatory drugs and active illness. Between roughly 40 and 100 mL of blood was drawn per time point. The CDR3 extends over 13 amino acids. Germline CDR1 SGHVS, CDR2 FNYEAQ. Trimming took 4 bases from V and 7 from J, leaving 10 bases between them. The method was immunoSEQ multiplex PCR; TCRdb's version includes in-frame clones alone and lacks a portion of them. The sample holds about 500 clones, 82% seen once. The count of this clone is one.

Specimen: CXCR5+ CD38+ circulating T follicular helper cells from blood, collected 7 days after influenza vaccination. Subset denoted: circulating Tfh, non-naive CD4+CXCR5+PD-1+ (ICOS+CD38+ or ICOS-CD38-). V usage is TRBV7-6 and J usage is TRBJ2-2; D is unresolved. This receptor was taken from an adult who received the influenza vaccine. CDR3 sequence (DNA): TGTGCCAGCAGCTCTAGGTCGGGCGGGGAGCTGTTTTTT. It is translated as CASSSRSGGELFF. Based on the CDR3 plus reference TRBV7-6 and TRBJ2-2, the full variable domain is GAGVSQSPRYKVTKRGQDVALRCDPISGHVSLYWYRQALGQGPEFLTYFNYEAQQDKSGLPNDRFSAERPEGSISTLTIQRTEQRDSAMYRCASSSRSGGELFFGEGSRLTVL.